Listed below are T cell receptor beta chains from one sample, sequenced in a study of CD8 T cells in ankylosing spondylitis. Using its own MiXCR run on the 5' RACE reads, TCRdb lists one record per CDR3 protein. Of under 950,000 distinct CDR3 sequences listed, about 20% were seen once; the top ten hold 19%. Material for sequencing was blood, either unsorted or a sorted T cell fraction (not recorded which). Every receptor here comes from a male donor with ankylosing spondylitis. The CDR3 runs from the conserved cysteine through the conserved F or W. A D gene is named only where the DNA matches it firmly. Where a row states a size, it is once, few, many or the class of an expanded clone; other rows omit it.

>few|TRBV12-3/TRBV12-4|TRBJ2-1|TRBD2
CASGILEREGYNEQFF
TGTGCCAGCGGGATCTTAGAGCGGGAGGGCTACAATGAGCAGTTCTTC
>.|TRBV11-1|TRBJ2-2|TRBD2
CASSAPLTSGGAFDGELFF
TGTGCCAGCAGCGCCCCGTTGACTAGCGGGGGGGCGTTTGACGGGGAGCTGTTTTTT
>few|TRBV20-1|TRBJ1-5|.
CSARPEDSGRNQPQHF
TGCAGTGCTAGACCTGAAGACTCCGGACGCAATCAGCCCCAGCATTTT
>.|TRBV20-1|TRBJ2-1|TRBD2
CSARRGGSSRNEQFF
TGCAGTGCGCGAAGGGGCGGGAGTTCGCGGAATGAGCAGTTCTTC
>.|TRBV7-8|TRBJ2-7|TRBD2
CASSQVAGPEQYF
TGTGCCAGCAGCCAAGTAGCGGGCCCCGAGCAGTACTTC
>.|TRBV6-1|TRBJ2-5|TRBD1
CASGTGTYQETQYF
TGTGCCAGCGGGACAGGGACGTACCAAGAGACCCAGTACTTC
>few|TRBV4-1|TRBJ2-5|TRBD1
CASSQEPGWTGFVETQYF
TGCGCCAGCAGCCAAGAACCCGGTTGGACAGGGTTTGTTGAGACCCAGTACTTC
>few|TRBV12-3/TRBV12-4|TRBJ2-7|.
CASAPDGVVYEQYF
TGTGCCAGCGCCCCGGACGGAGTGGTTTACGAGCAGTACTTC
>.|TRBV4-3|TRBJ2-7|.
CASSQGRGAGYEQYF
TGCGCCAGCAGCCAAGGGAGGGGAGCAGGCTACGAGCAGTACTTC
>few|TRBV28|TRBJ1-1|TRBD1
CASSLSLGQSLNTEAFF
TGTGCCAGCAGTCTCTCCCTGGGACAGTCTCTGAACACTGAAGCTTTCTTT
>.|TRBV20-1|TRBJ2-1|.
CSASEDAVRRYNEQFF
TGCAGTGCTAGTGAGGACGCAGTCCGAAGGTACAATGAGCAGTTCTTC
>once|TRBV4-2|TRBJ2-7|TRBD2
CASSRGLAGASYEQYF
TGTGCCAGCAGCCGAGGACTAGCGGGAGCGTCCTACGAGCAGTACTTC
>.|TRBV29-1|TRBJ2-6|.
CSVDKWDGASGANVLTF
TGCAGCGTTGACAAATGGGACGGAGCCTCTGGGGCCAACGTCCTGACTTTC
>.|TRBV5-1|TRBJ2-7|.
CASSPQWGDEQYF
TGCGCCAGCAGCCCGCAGTGGGGTGACGAGCAGTACTTC
>.|TRBV10-3|TRBJ2-3|TRBD2
CAISEDRAGALTDTQYF
TGTGCCATCAGTGAGGACAGAGCGGGGGCGCTCACAGATACGCAGTATTTT
>many|TRBV12-3/TRBV12-4|TRBJ2-5|TRBD1
CASSHTNRGPETQYF
TGTGCCAGCAGCCACACCAACAGGGGTCCAGAGACCCAGTACTTC
>few|TRBV12-3/TRBV12-4|TRBJ1-6|.
CASSHEPTGNSPLHF
TGTGCCAGCAGCCATGAGCCCACAGGGAATTCACCCCTCCACTTT
>.|TRBV20-1|TRBJ2-1|TRBD1
CSARQGVSYNEQFF
TGCAGTGCCAGACAGGGAGTGTCCTACAATGAGCAGTTCTTC
>.|TRBV28|TRBJ2-7|TRBD2
CASRVGLAGFYEQYF
TGTGCCAGCAGGGTTGGACTAGCGGGATTTTACGAGCAGTACTTC
>.|TRBV29-1|TRBJ2-1|TRBD2
CSGKLAGVPEQFF
TGCAGCGGCAAACTAGCGGGAGTGCCTGAGCAGTTCTTC
>once|TRBV29-1|TRBJ2-1|.
CSVEDWVATYNEQFF
TGCAGCGTTGAAGATTGGGTAGCCACCTACAATGAGCAGTTCTTC
>many|TRBV12-3/TRBV12-4|TRBJ1-1|.
CASIGDSRAEAFF
TGTGCCAGCATCGGAGACTCAAGGGCTGAAGCTTTCTTT
>.|TRBV6-5|TRBJ2-2|.
CASSYGKNTGELFF
TGTGCCAGCAGTTATGGGAAGAACACCGGGGAGCTGTTTTTT
>few|TRBV29-1|TRBJ2-5|.
CSVQKETQYF
TGCAGCGTTCAGAAAGAGACCCAGTACTTC
>few|TRBV4-1|TRBJ2-1|TRBD2
CASSPPLAEYNEQFF
TGCGCCAGCAGCCCCCCCCTAGCGGAATACAATGAGCAGTTCTTC
>.|TRBV7-9|TRBJ1-3|.
CASSRLAGNTIYF
TGTGCCAGCAGCCGACTAGCTGGAAACACCATATATTTT
>.|TRBV6-5|TRBJ1-1|.
CASSYSAQWDTEAFF
TGTGCCAGCAGTTACTCAGCGCAGTGGGACACTGAAGCTTTCTTT
>few|TRBV28|TRBJ2-3|TRBD2
CASSPPSGGRGTDTQYF
TGTGCCAGCAGTCCCCCTAGCGGGGGAAGGGGCACAGATACGCAGTATTTT
>.|TRBV30|TRBJ1-1|.
CAWSVGSSAFF
TGTGCCTGGAGTGTAGGTTCATCGGCTTTCTTT
>few|TRBV29-1|TRBJ2-1|.
CSVEEARGYNEQFF
TGCAGCGTTGAAGAGGCCAGGGGTTACAATGAGCAGTTCTTC
>few|TRBV20-1|TRBJ1-6|TRBD1
CSATDRGNNSPLHF
TGCAGTGCTACAGACAGGGGAAATAATTCACCCCTCCACTTT
>many|TRBV29-1|TRBJ1-2|TRBD1
CSVEGQGARGYTF
TGCAGCGTTGAAGGTCAGGGGGCGAGGGGCTACACCTTC
>few|TRBV28|TRBJ1-1|.
CASSLLQGEAFF
TGTGCCAGCAGCCTCTTACAGGGTGAAGCTTTCTTT
>.|TRBV20-1|TRBJ2-7|.
CSARGDLSYEQYF
TGCAGTGCTAGAGGTGATCTGTCCTACGAGCAGTACTTC
>few|TRBV12-3/TRBV12-4|TRBJ2-3|.
CASSLVAGGRRDTQYF
TGTGCCAGCAGTTTAGTAGCCGGGGGCCGACGGGATACGCAGTATTTT
>.|TRBV7-9|TRBJ2-1|.
CASSSLGGNYNEQFF
TGTGCCAGCAGCTCCCTAGGGGGAAACTACAATGAGCAGTTCTTC
>.|TRBV24-1|TRBJ2-2|.
CASWSGELFF
TGTGCCAGCTGGAGCGGGGAGCTGTTTTTT
>few|TRBV20-1|TRBJ2-1|.
CSARRGSLGNEQFF
TGCAGTGCTAGGAGGGGCTCATTGGGCAATGAGCAGTTCTTC
>.|TRBV24-1|TRBJ2-1|.
CATSDLGTIRQFF
TGTGCCACCAGTGATCTCGGGACGATCAGGCAGTTCTTC
>.|TRBV6-1|TRBJ1-4|TRBD1
CASSRDSLYEKLFF
TGTGCCAGCAGTCGGGACAGTTTGTATGAAAAACTGTTTTTT
>many|TRBV12-3/TRBV12-4|TRBJ1-3|.
CASMEGLNTIYF
TGTGCCAGCATGGAGGGTTTGAACACCATATATTTT
>.|TRBV7-9|TRBJ2-3|TRBD2
CASSLALGTSGTGHF
TGTGCCAGCAGCTTAGCGCTTGGGACTAGCGGGACCGGGCATTTT
>.|TRBV27|TRBJ2-7|TRBD1
CASSPSTGGASHEQYF
TGTGCCAGCAGTCCCTCGACAGGGGGCGCTTCCCACGAGCAGTACTTC
>.|TRBV5-6|TRBJ2-3|TRBD2
CASLIAGVVADTQYF
TGTGCCAGCCTTATAGCGGGAGTGGTGGCAGATACGCAGTATTTT
>.|TRBV11-1|TRBJ2-3|.
CASSFDKDTQYF
TGTGCCAGCAGCTTTGACAAAGATACGCAGTATTTT
>few|TRBV5-1|TRBJ1-1|.
CASSPDWGGSAEAFF
TGCGCCAGCAGCCCAGATTGGGGGGGGTCCGCTGAAGCTTTCTTT
>.|TRBV20-1|TRBJ1-3|TRBD1
CSASDRVSGNTIYF
TGCAGTGCTTCGGACAGGGTCTCTGGAAACACCATATATTTT
>few|TRBV7-9|TRBJ2-3|TRBD2
CASSRAGGDTQYF
TGTGCCAGCAGCCGTGCGGGAGGGGATACGCAGTATTTT
>.|TRBV5-4|TRBJ2-3|TRBD2
CASSLGWASGGVDTQYF
TGTGCCAGCAGCTTGGGCTGGGCTAGCGGGGGTGTAGATACGCAGTATTTT
>few|TRBV4-1|TRBJ2-2|.
CASSALRVGFGTGELFF
TGCGCCAGCAGCGCGCTAAGGGTAGGGTTTGGCACCGGGGAGCTGTTTTTT
>.|TRBV10-3|TRBJ2-3|.
CAINQAHTSTDTQYF
TGTGCCATCAACCAAGCGCACACTAGCACAGATACGCAGTATTTT
>.|TRBV6-2/TRBV6-3|TRBJ2-7|.
CASIDRDSYYEQYF
TGTGCCAGCATCGACCGGGACTCGTACTACGAGCAGTACTTC
>few|TRBV25-1|TRBJ1-1|TRBD1
CASSSLGVQGARTEAFF
TGTGCCAGCAGTTCCCTCGGGGTACAGGGGGCGCGTACTGAAGCTTTCTTT
>few|TRBV12-3/TRBV12-4|TRBJ2-1|TRBD1
CASSQRTGLNEQFF
TGTGCCAGCAGTCAGAGGACAGGCCTTAATGAGCAGTTCTTC
>many|TRBV12-3/TRBV12-4|TRBJ1-6|.
CASRLQTYNSPLHF
TGTGCCAGCAGGCTACAGACCTATAATTCACCCCTCCACTTT
>few|TRBV2|TRBJ2-5|.
CASKRTEQETQYF
TGTGCCAGCAAACGGACGGAGCAAGAGACCCAGTACTTC
>.|TRBV9|TRBJ1-1|.
CASSVEQWASEAFF
TGTGCCAGCAGCGTGGAGCAGTGGGCGTCGGAAGCTTTCTTT